Sequencing of this T cell receptor beta chain was carried out in a study of STAT5B mutations in CD4+ large granular lymphocyte leukemia. Points from the study as a whole: 8/27 top patient clones versus 2/35 control clones were TRBV06-family. About 24% of private leukemic clonotypes occurred rarely in other patients' non-leukemic repertoires. Patient CD4-sorted repertoires stayed more clonal than healthy ones after leukemic-clone removal.

Methods used by the authors: The detection floor for productive clonotype frequency was 2.59 x 10-5. The data were produced by immunoSEQ multiplex PCR, yet TCRdb's version contains in-frame clones alone and is incomplete. V and J calls and clone size are those listed in that table; D and trimming were worked out from the DNA. Counted here are some 20,000 clones, roughly 79% occurring once; the ten biggest clones make up about 0.43%. The CDR3 has 15 residues. V was shortened by 2 bases and J by 2 bases, with 10 bases between the two germline ends. CDR1 is SGHTA, CDR2 FQGTGA, per germline. Points on this clone: What it recognizes is unknown.

This clonotype originated in a human donor in good health. V usage is TRBV7-3 and J usage is TRBJ2-1; D may be TRBD1 or TRBD2 (5 bases each). Input material: CD4+ T cells from blood buffy coats. The CDR3 sequence: CASSLGTPTYNEQFF. Written as DNA, the CDR3 is TGTGCCAGCAGCTTAGGGACCCCCACCTACAATGAGCAGTTCTTC.